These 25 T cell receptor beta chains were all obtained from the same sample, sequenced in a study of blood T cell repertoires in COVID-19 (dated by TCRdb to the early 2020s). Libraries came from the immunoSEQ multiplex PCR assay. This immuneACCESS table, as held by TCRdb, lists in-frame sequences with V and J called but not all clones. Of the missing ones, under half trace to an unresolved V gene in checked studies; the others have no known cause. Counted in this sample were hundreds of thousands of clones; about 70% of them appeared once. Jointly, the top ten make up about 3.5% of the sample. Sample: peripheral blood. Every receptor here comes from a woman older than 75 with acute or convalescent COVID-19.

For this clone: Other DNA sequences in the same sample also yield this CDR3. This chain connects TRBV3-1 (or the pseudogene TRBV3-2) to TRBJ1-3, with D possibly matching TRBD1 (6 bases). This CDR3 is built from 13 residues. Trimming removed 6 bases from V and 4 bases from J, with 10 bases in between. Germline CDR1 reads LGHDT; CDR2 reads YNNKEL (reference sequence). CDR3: CASSQGTGNTIYF. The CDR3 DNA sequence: TGTGCCAGCAGTCAGGGGACAGGAAACACCATATATTTT.

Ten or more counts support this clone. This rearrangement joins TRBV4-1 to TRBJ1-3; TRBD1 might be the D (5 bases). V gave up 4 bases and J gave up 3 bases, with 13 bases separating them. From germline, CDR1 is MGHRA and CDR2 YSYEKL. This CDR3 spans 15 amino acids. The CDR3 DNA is TGCGCCAGCAGCCCCCGGGCAGGGATTGGAAACACCATATATTTT. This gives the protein CASSPRAGIGNTIYF.

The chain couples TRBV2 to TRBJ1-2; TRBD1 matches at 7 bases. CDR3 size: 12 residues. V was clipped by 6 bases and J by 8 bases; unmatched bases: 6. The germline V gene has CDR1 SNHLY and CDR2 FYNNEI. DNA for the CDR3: TGTGCCAGCAGGGCCGACAGGGAGGGCTACACCTTC. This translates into CASRADREGYTF.

The CDR3 loop is CASSLQTGDTQYF. CDR3 in DNA: TGTGCCAGCAGCTTACAGACAGGGGATACGCAGTATTTT. The rearrangement joins TRBV7-2 to TRBJ2-3, with TRBD1 matching 7 bases. CDR1 and CDR2 (germline): SGHTA, FQGNSA. This CDR3 contains 13 residues. Trimming at V came to 2 bases and at J to 6 bases, leaving 2 bases not matched to a gene.

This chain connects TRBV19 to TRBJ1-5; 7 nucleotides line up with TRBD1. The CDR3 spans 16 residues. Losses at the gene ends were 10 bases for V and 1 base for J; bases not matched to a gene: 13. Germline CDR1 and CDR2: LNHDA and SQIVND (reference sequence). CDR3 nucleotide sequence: TGTGCCACTGATAGACGACAGGGACGGAGCAATCAGCCCCAGCATTTT. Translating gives CATDRRQGRSNQPQHF.

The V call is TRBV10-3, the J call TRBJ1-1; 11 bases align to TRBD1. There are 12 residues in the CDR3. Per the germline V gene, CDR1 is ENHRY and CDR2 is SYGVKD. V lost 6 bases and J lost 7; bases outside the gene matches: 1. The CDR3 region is CAIRGTGGEAFF. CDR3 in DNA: TGTGCCATCAGGGGGACAGGGGGTGAAGCTTTCTTT.

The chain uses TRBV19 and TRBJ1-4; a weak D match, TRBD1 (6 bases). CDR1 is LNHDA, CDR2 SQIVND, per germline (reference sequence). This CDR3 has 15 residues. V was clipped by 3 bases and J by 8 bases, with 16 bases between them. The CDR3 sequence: CASSIQLPGEEKLFF. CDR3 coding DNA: TGTGCCAGTAGTATCCAACTCCCAGGGGAGGAAAAACTGTTTTTT.

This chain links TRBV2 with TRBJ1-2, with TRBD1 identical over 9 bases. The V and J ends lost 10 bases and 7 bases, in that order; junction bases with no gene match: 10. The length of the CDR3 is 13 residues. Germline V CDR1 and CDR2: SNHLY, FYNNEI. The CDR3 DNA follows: TGTGCCACCTCGGGACAGGGATTTGGTGGCTACACCTTC. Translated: CATSGQGFGGYTF.

The CDR3 DNA is TGTGCCAGCAGTGAAGGGTATGGGGGCTCCTCGAACATTCAGTACTTC. This sequence encodes CASSEGYGGSSNIQYF. The V gene is TRBV6-1, the J gene TRBJ2-4; possible D gene TRBD1, 6 bases. Germline V gives CDR1 MNHNS, CDR2 SASEGT. Trimming pared 1 base from V and 7 bases from J, leaving 17 bases between. The CDR3 loop spans 16 amino acids.

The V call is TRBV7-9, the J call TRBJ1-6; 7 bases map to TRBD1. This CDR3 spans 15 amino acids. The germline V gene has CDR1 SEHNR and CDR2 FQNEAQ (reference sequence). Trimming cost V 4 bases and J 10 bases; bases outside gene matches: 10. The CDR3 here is CASSYWTGRGSPLHF. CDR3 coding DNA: TGTGCCAGCAGCTACTGGACAGGACGCGGGTCACCCCTCCACTTT.

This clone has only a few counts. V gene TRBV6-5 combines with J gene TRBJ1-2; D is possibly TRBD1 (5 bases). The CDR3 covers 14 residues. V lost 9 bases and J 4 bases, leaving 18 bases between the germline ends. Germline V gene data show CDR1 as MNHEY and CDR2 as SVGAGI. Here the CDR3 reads CASSRDGTSYGYTF. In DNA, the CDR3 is TGTGCCAGTTCCAGGGACGGGACTTCCTATGGCTACACCTTC.

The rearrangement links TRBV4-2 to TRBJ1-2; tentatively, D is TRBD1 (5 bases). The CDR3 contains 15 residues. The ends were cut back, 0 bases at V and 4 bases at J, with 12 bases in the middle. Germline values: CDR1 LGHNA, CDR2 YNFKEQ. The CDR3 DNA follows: TGTGCCAGCAGCCAAGATGAAGGGGCAATCTATGGCTACACCTTC. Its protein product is CASSQDEGAIYGYTF.

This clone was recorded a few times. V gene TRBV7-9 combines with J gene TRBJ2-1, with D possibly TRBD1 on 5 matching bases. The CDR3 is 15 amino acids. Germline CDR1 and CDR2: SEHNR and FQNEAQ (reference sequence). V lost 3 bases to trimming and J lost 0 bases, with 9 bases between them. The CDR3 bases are TGTGCCAGCAGCTTCAGGGCGAGCTCCTACAATGAGCAGTTCTTC. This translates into CASSFRASSYNEQFF.

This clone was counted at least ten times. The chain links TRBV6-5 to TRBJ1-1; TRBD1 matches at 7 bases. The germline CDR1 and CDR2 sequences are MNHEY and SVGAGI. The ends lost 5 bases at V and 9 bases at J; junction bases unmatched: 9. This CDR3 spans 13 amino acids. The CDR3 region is CASSTHSGGKAFF. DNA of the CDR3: TGTGCCAGCAGTACTCATTCAGGGGGGAAAGCTTTCTTT.

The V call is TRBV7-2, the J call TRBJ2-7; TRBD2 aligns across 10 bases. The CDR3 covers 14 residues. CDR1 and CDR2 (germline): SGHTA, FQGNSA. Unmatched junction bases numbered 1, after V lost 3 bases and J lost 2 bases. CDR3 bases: TGTGCCAGCAGCTTCAGCGGGGGGGCCTACGAGCAGTACTTC. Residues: CASSFSGGAYEQYF.

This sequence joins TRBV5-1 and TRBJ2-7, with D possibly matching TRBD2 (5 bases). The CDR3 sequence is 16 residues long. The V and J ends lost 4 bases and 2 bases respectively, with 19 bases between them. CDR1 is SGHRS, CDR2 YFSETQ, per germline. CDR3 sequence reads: CASSPTRGESPYEQYF. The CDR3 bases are TGCGCCAGCAGCCCAACGCGTGGGGAGTCCCCCTACGAGCAGTACTTC. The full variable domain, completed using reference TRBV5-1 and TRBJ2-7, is KAGVTQTPRYLIKTRGQQVTLSCSPISGHRSVSWYQQTPGQGLQFLFEYFSETQRNKGNFPGRFSGRQFSNSRSEMNVSTLELGDSALYLCASSPTRGESPYEQYFGPGTRLTVT.

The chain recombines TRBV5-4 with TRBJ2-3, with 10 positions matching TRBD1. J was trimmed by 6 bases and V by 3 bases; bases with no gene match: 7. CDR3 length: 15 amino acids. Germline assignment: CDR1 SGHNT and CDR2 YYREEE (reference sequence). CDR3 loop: CASSYAGQGSDTQYF. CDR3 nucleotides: TGTGCCAGCAGCTATGCGGGACAGGGGTCCGATACGCAGTATTTT.

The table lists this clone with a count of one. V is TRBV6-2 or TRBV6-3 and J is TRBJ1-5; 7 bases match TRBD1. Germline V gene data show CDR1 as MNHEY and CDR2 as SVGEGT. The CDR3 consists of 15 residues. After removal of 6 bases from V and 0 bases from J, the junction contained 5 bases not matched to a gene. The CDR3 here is CASSKTGTSNQPQHF. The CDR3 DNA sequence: TGTGCCAGCAGCAAGACAGGGACTAGCAATCAGCCCCAGCATTTT.

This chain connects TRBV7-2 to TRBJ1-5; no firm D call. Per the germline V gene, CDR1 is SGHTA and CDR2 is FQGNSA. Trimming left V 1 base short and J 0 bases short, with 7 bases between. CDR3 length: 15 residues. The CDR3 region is CASSLVPGSNQPQHF. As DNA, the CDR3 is TGTGCCAGCAGCTTAGTGCCAGGTAGCAATCAGCCCCAGCATTTT. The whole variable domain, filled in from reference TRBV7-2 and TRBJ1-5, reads GAGVSQSPSNKVTEKGKDVELRCDPISGHTALYWYRQSLGQGLEFLIYFQGNSAPDKSGLPSDRFSAERTGGSVSTLTIQRTQQEDSAVYLCASSLVPGSNQPQHFGDGTRLSIL.

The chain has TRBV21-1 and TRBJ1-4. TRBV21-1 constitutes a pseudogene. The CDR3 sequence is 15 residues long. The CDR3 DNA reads TGTGCCAGCAGAACCGAATTCGGGGGTAATGAAAAACTGTTTTTT. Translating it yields CASRTEFGGNEKLFF.

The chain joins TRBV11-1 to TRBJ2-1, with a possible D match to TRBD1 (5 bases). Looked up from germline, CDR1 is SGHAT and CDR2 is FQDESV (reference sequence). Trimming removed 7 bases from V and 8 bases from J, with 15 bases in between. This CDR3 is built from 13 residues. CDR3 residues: CASTRPGWHEQFF. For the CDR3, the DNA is TGTGCCAGCACCAGACCAGGGTGGCATGAGCAGTTCTTC. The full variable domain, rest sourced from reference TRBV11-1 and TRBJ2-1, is EAEVAQSPRYKITEKSQAVAFWCDPISGHATLYWYRQILGQGPELLVQFQDESVVDDSQLPKDRFSAERLKGVDSTLKIQPAELGDSAMYLCASTRPGWHEQFFGPGTRLTVL.

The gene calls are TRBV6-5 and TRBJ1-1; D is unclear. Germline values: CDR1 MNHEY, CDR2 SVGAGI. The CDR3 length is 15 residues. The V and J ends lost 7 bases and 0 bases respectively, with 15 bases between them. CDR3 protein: CASKSGQTLNTEAFF. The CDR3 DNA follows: TGTGCCAGCAAAAGTGGGCAGACCTTGAACACTGAAGCTTTCTTT.

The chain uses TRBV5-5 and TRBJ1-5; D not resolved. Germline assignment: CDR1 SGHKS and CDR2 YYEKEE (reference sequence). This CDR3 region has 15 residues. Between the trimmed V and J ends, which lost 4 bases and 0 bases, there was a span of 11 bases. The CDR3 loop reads CASSVAGNSNQPQHF. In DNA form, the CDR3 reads TGTGCCAGCAGCGTCGCCGGGAATAGCAATCAGCCCCAGCATTTT.

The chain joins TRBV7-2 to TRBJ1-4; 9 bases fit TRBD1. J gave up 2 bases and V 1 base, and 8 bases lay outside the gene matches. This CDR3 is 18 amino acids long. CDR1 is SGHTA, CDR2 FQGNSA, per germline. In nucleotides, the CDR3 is TGTGCCAGCAGCTTAGTACCCAGGACAGGGGCCACTAATGAAAAACTGTTTTTT. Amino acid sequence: CASSLVPRTGATNEKLFF.

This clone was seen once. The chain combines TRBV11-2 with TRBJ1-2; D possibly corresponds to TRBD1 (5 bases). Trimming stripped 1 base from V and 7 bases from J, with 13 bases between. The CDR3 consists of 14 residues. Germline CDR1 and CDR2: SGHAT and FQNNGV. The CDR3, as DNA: TGTGCCAGCAGCTTAGTGGTAAGGGGAAGTGGCTACACCTTC. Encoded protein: CASSLVVRGSGYTF.